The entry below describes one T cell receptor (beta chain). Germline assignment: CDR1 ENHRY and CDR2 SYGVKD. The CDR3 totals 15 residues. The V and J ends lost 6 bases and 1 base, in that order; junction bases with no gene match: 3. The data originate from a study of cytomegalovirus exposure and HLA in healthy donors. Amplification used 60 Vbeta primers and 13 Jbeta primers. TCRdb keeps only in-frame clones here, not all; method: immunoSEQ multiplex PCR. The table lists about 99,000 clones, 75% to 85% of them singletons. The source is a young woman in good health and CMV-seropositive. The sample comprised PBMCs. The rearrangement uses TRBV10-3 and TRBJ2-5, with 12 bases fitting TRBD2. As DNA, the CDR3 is TGTGCCATCAGCACGACTAGCGGGGGCCAAGAGACCCAGTACTTC. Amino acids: CAISTTSGGQETQYF.